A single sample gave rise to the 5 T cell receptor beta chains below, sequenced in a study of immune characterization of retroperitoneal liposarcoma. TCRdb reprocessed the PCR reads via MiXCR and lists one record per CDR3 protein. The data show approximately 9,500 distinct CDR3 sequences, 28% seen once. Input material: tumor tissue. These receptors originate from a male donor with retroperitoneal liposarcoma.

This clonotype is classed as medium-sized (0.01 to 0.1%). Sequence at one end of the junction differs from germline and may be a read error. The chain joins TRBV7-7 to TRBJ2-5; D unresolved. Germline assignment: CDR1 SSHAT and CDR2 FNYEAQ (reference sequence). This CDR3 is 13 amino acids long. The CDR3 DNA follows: TGTGCTAGCAGCTTAAGGGAATTGGGTGAGCAGTACTTC. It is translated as CASSLRELGEQYF.

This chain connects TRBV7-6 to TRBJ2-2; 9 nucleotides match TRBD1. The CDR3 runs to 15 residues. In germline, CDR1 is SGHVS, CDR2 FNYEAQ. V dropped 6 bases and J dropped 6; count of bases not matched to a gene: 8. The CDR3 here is CASRPRQGGAGELFF. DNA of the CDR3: TGTGCCAGCAGACCCCGACAGGGGGGAGCCGGGGAGCTGTTTTTT. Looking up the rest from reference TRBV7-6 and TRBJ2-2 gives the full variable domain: GAGVSQSPRYKVTKRGQDVALRCDPISGHVSLYWYRQALGQGPEFLTYFNYEAQQDKSGLPNDRFSAERPEGSISTLTIQRTEQRDSAMYRCASRPRQGGAGELFFGEGSRLTVL.

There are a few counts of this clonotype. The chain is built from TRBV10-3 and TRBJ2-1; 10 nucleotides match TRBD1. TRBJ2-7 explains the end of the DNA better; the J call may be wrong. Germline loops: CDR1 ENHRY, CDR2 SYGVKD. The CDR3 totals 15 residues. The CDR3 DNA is TGTGCCATCAGTGAGTTAGGACAGGGGGGGCCCAAGCAGTACTTC. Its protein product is CAISELGQGGPKQYF.

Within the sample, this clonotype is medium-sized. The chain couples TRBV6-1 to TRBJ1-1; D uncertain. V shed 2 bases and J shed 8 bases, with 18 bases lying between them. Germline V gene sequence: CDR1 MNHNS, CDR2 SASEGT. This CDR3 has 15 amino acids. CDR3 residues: CASSESQVGALEAFF. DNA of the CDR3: TGTGCCAGCAGTGAAAGTCAGGTGGGAGCCTTAGAAGCTTTCTTT.

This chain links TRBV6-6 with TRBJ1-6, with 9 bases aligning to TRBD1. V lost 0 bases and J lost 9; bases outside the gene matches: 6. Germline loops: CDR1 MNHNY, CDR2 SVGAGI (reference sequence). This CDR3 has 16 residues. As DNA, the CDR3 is TGTGCCAGCAGTTACTCGATACGGGACAGGGTTTCACCCCTCCACTTT. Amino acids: CASSYSIRDRVSPLHF.